What follows are 18 T cell receptor beta chains derived from one specimen sequenced in a study of vaccination effects on CD4 cells after COVID-19. This table comes from immunoSEQ multiplex PCR, and its TCRdb copy is limited to in-frame clones, with some not included. The table has about 16,000 clones, around 70% seen once. Expansion with viral peptide pools was applied to antigen-specific CD4+ T cells by the ViraFEST assay prior to sequencing. Cultured cells yielded isolated CD4+ T cells after less than 11 days. Participants each got two BNT162b2 or mRNA-1273 vaccine doses. Antigens of these TCRs are unknown. The sample consisted of CD4+ T cells from PBMCs cultured with SARS-CoV-2 spike peptides, taken after COVID-19 vaccination. The source of these receptors is a human donor who received a COVID-19 vaccine.

In nucleotides, the CDR3 is TGTGCCAGCAGCTTCAGAACGAACACTGAAGCTTTCTTT. Translated, it gives CASSFRTNTEAFF. This rearrangement joins TRBV6-2 or TRBV6-3 to TRBJ1-1, with unresolved D. Trimming shortened V by 6 bases and J by 1 base, and 9 bases separated the two germline ends. The CDR3 runs 13 residues. CDR1 and CDR2 from the germline V gene are MNHEY and SVGEGT.

This clone has just one count. The J gene is TRBJ2-1, the V gene TRBV30; 12 bases align to TRBD2. Germline V gives CDR1 GTSNPN, CDR2 SVGIG (reference sequence). CDR3 size: 15 residues. Unmatched junction bases numbered 11, after V lost 5 bases and J lost 9 bases. CDR3 nucleotides: TGTGCCTGGGCCCTAGCGGGAGGGATCCCATCTGAGCAGTTCTTC. It is translated as CAWALAGGIPSEQFF.

In its sample, this clone was seen once. The CDR3 region is CASSLLAGTTDTQYF. As DNA, the CDR3 is TGCGCCAGCAGCCTCCTAGCGGGAACCACAGATACGCAGTATTTT. The chain recombines TRBV4-1 with TRBJ2-3; 9 positions agree with TRBD2. Per the germline V gene, CDR1 is MGHRA and CDR2 is YSYEKL. The CDR3 has 15 amino acids. The J segment lost 2 bases and the V segment lost 4 bases, leaving 4 bases of the junction unmatched.

Only one count was recorded for this clone. The chain has TRBV24-1 and TRBJ2-1; the D call may be TRBD1 or TRBD2 (6 bases each). Trimming shortened V by 9 bases and J by 15 bases, and 23 bases separated the two germline ends. The germline V gene encodes CDR1 KGHDR and CDR2 SFDVKD. The length of the CDR3 is 13 residues. The CDR3 protein is CATGLSGGEVRFF. DNA for the CDR3: TGTGCCACCGGCCTATCCGGGGGCGAGGTAAGGTTCTTC.

V is TRBV5-5 and J is TRBJ1-1, with 8 bases matching TRBD1. The CDR3 contains 16 residues. Germline CDR1 SGHKS, CDR2 YYEKEE (reference sequence). V trimming: 4 bases; J trimming: 1 base; junction bases outside the gene matches: 9. CDR3 in DNA: TGTGCCAGCAGCCCCCGGACAGGGTCAAGGAACACTGAAGCTTTCTTT. Translation gives CASSPRTGSRNTEAFF.

This chain links TRBV19 with TRBJ1-2; 8 bases line up with TRBD1. CDR1 is LNHDA and CDR2 is SQIVND in the germline V gene (reference sequence). The CDR3 length is 12 residues. V lost 5 bases to trimming and J lost 6 bases; unmatched junction nucleotides: 2. The CDR3 region is CASSLTGDGYTF. The CDR3 nucleotides are TGTGCCAGTAGTTTGACAGGGGATGGCTACACCTTC.

The rearrangement links TRBV5-1 to TRBJ2-1; 9 positions match TRBD2. The CDR3 is made up of 15 amino acids. V was clipped by 5 bases and J by 4 bases; unmatched bases: 7. Germline CDR1 SGHRS, CDR2 YFSETQ. The CDR3 DNA sequence: TGCGCCAGCAGGTTTGGGACTAGCCAATACAATGAGCAGTTCTTC. Residues: CASRFGTSQYNEQFF.

J is TRBJ2-7 and V is TRBV28, with D possibly TRBD2 on 5 matching bases. The germline V gene has CDR1 MDHEN and CDR2 SYDVKM. The V end was cut by 4 bases, the J end by 0 bases, with 13 bases between. The CDR3 totals 15 residues. The CDR3 DNA follows: TGTGCCAGCAGTTCCCTGTTTAGCGTCTCCTACGAGCAGTACTTC. Amino acid sequence: CASSSLFSVSYEQYF.

The V call is TRBV21-1, the J call TRBJ2-7; the table's D gene call, TRBD1, was not cross checked with the DNA. TRBV21-1 is a pseudogene. The CDR3 consists of 14 residues. Written as DNA, the CDR3 is TGTGCCAGCAGCAAAGGTCAGGGGGCCCACGAGCAGTACTTC. Protein sequence: CASSKGQGAHEQYF.

The rearrangement links TRBV7-9 to TRBJ1-1, with TRBD1 as a possible D gene (6 bases). Germline V gives CDR1 SEHNR, CDR2 FQNEAQ (reference sequence). The CDR3 totals 14 residues. The germline V and J ends were trimmed by 4 bases and 2 bases, with 11 bases remaining between them. CDR3 bases: TGTGCCAGCAGCTCAGGGGCGCCAAACACTGAAGCTTTCTTT. Translated, it gives CASSSGAPNTEAFF.

This clone was seen a few times. V is TRBV7-9 and J is TRBJ1-2, with TRBD1 as a possible D gene (5 bases). There are 14 residues in the CDR3. V was shortened by 5 bases and J by 2 bases, with 12 bases between the two germline ends. Germline loops: CDR1 SEHNR, CDR2 FQNEAQ (reference sequence). The CDR3 bases are TGTGCCAGCAGCACCTGGGGGGGGAACTATGGCTACACCTTC. Encoded protein: CASSTWGGNYGYTF.

This clone was seen just once. The chain recombines TRBV5-4 with TRBJ2-1; 10 positions match TRBD2. V trimming: 8 bases; J trimming: 5 bases; junction bases outside the gene matches: 7. The CDR3 spans 14 residues. Germline V gene sequence: CDR1 SGHNT, CDR2 YYREEE (reference sequence). CDR3: CASHTGLADNEQFF. The CDR3 region has the DNA TGTGCCAGTCATACTGGACTAGCGGACAATGAGCAGTTCTTC.

The rearrangement joins TRBV19 to TRBJ1-1; D gene ambiguous. V gave up 8 bases and J gave up 4 bases, with 23 bases separating them. The CDR3 covers 16 residues. Germline values: CDR1 LNHDA, CDR2 SQIVND (reference sequence). CDR3 loop: CASAVRWGSALTEAFF. The CDR3 DNA sequence: TGTGCCAGTGCAGTAAGATGGGGTTCAGCACTCACTGAAGCTTTCTTT.

V is TRBV4-1 and J is TRBJ2-4; 10 bases are shared with TRBD1. The CDR3 consists of 15 residues. The germline gives CDR1 MGHRA, CDR2 YSYEKL. The trim removed 3 bases at V and 13 bases at J, leaving 12 bases unmatched. As DNA, the CDR3 is TGCGCCAGCAGCCACAAGACAGGGGGCGGGCGGGAACAGTACTTC. It is translated as CASSHKTGGGREQYF.

The chain combines TRBV19 with TRBJ1-5; the D gene is possibly TRBD1 (6 bases). V was trimmed by 5 bases and J by 3 bases, leaving 14 bases between them. Germline lookup yields CDR1 LNHDA and CDR2 SQIVND (reference sequence). The CDR3 has 15 residues. The CDR3 DNA is TGTGCCAGTAGTCTTGACAGGACCAACAATCAGCCCCAGCATTTT. As protein: CASSLDRTNNQPQHF.

This chain links TRBV12-3 or TRBV12-4 with TRBJ1-2; 7 nucleotides line up with TRBD1. There are 13 residues in the CDR3. The V gene end was trimmed by 6 bases and the J gene end by 4 bases; junction bases not matched to a gene: 5. The CDR3 region is CASSGDSSYGYTF. For the CDR3, the DNA is TGTGCCAGCAGCGGGGACAGTTCCTATGGCTACACCTTC.

The chain combines TRBV4-3 with TRBJ2-6; D is uncertain. Germline assignment: CDR1 LGHNA and CDR2 YSLEER. The CDR3 consists of 16 residues. With 4 bases removed from V and 1 base from J, the gap between germline ends came to 11 bases. Here the CDR3 reads CASSLEVLSGANVLTF. CDR3 nucleotide sequence: TGCGCCAGCAGCCTAGAGGTCCTTTCTGGGGCCAACGTCCTGACTTTC.

The sample holds many counts of this clone. Different DNA sequences within this sample yield the same CDR3. J is TRBJ1-1 and V is TRBV3-1 (or the pseudogene TRBV3-2), with D perhaps matching TRBD1 (6 bases). The CDR3 covers 14 residues. The V end was cut by 3 bases, the J end by 7 bases, with 15 bases between. Looked up from germline, CDR1 is LGHDT and CDR2 is YNNKEL (reference sequence). The CDR3 spells CASSQAGGRGEAFF. CDR3 nucleotide sequence: TGTGCCAGCAGCCAGGCGGGGGGCCGGGGTGAAGCTTTCTTT.